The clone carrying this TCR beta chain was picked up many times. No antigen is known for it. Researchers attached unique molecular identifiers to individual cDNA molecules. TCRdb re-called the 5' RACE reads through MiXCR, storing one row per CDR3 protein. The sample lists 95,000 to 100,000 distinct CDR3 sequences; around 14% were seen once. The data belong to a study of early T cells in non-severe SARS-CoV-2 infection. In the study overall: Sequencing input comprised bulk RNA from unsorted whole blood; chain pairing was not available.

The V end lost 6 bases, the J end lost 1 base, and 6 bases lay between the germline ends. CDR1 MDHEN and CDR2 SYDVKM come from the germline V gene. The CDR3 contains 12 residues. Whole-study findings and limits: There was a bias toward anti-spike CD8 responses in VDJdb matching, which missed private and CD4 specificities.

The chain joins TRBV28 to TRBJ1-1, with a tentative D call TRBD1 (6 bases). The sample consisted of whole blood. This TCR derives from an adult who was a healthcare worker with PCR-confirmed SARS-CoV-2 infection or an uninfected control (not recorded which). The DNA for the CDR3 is TGTGCCAGCAGAGGGGGGAACACTGAAGCTTTCTTT. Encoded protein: CASRGGNTEAFF.